This T cell receptor (beta chain) was observed in a study of cytomegalovirus exposure and HLA in healthy donors. About the study: The 500 to 850 first-cohort repertoires and the 110 or so validation repertoires shared the same platform, a later analysis reported.

This table comes from immunoSEQ multiplex PCR, and its TCRdb copy is limited to in-frame clones, with some not included. The sample has tens of thousands of clones, 85% seen once; the top ten hold 20%. General observations from the study: Subsequent analysis revealed that first-cohort TCR clusters tended to co-occur in the roughly 120 validation repertoires. Per published reports, the classifier diagnosed cytomegalovirus status with high specificity and sensitivity.

Worth noting for this clone: The antigen remains undetermined.

Unmatched junction bases numbered 7, after V lost 5 bases and J lost 2 bases. CDR1 MDHEN and CDR2 SYDVKM come from the germline V gene. There are 15 residues in the CDR3. Specimen: PBMCs. V usage is TRBV28 and J usage is TRBJ2-5, with 8 nucleotides matching TRBD2. The receptor was isolated from a young man in good health and CMV-seropositive. CDR3 in DNA: TGTGCCAGCAGTCGGGAGGGGCTAGGGCAAGAGACCCAGTACTTC. It encodes CASSREGLGQETQYF.